This T cell receptor beta chain derives from a study of blood T cell repertoires in COVID-19. About the study: Acute-phase and convalescent COVID-19 samples originated in the United States, Italy and Spain. Sample material is recorded as cDNA or gDNA derived from T cells, B-cell-depleted T cells, or PBMCs.

A word on this clone: At the DNA level, this CDR3 is encoded by other sequences in the same sample as well.

V lost 5 bases and J 0 bases, leaving 7 bases between the germline ends. This CDR3 has 13 amino acids. How the authors handled the data: How many nucleated cells were present was estimated from reference gene primer amplification. Clones were read by immunoSEQ multiplex PCR, and TCRdb kept only the in-frame ones, dropping some. V and J calls plus clone size are reproduced from that table; the DNA served to infer D and trimming. The data show 150,000 or so clones, roughly 85% seen once. The chain employs TRBV12-3 or TRBV12-4 and TRBJ1-1, with a possible D match to TRBD1 (6 bases). The TCR comes from a human donor with acute or convalescent COVID-19. The donor label of this sample is uncertain. The specimen was peripheral blood. CDR3 residues: CASSGQMNTEAFF. The CDR3 DNA reads TGTGCCAGCAGTGGACAGATGAACACTGAAGCTTTCTTT.